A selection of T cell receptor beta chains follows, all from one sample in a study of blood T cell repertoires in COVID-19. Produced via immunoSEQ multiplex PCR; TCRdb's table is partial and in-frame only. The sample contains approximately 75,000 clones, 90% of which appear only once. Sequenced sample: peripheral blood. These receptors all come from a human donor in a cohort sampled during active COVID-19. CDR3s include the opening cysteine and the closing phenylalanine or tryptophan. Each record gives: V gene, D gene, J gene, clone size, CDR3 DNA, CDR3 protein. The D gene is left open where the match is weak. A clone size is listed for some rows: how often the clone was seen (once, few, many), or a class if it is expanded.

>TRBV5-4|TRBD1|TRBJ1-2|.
TGTGCCAGCAGCTTGGACAGGGGAATTAGGTATGGCTACACCTTC
CASSLDRGIRYGYTF
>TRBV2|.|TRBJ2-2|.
TGTGCCAGCACCCCCACTGGAGGGCGCGGGGCCGGGGAGCTGTTTTTT
CASTPTGGRGAGELFF
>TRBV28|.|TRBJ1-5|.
TGTGCCAGCAGTCAGCTGGGGGGTAGGGGCCAGCCCCAGCATTTT
CASSQLGGRGQPQHF
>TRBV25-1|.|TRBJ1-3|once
TGTGCCAGCAGTGAATATGGGGGCAGGACCTCTGGAAACACCATATATTTT
CASSEYGGRTSGNTIYF
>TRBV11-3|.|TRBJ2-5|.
TGTGCCAGCAGCTTGGGCCAGGAACTCCAAGAGACCCAGTACTTC
CASSLGQELQETQYF
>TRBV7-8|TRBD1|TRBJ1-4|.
TGTGCCAGCAGCGGAGCCGGGACAGGGCCAATCTCTGGAAGCGAAAAACTGTTTTTT
CASSGAGTGPISGSEKLFF
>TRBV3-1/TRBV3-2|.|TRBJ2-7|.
TGTGCCAGCAGCCAAACGTTTGAGGGTCTCTTTTCCTACGAGCAGTACTTC
CASSQTFEGLFSYEQYF
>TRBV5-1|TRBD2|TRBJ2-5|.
TGCGCCAGCAGCCAGGGACTAGCGGGGGGAGAGACCCAGTACTTC
CASSQGLAGGETQYF
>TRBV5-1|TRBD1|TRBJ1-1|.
TGCGCCAGCAGCCGACGGGACAGAGAGGGGACAGCTTTCTTT
CASSRRDREGTAFF
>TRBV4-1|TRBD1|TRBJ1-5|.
TGCGCCAGCAGCCAAGAGGGACAGGGCCATCAGCCCCAGCATTTT
CASSQEGQGHQPQHF
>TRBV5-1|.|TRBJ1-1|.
TGCGCCAGCAGCTTGGGAGGAGGCGTTGAAGCTTTCTTT
CASSLGGGVEAFF
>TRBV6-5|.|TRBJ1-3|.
TGTGCCAGCAGCGGGGTGGATGGAAACACCATATATTTT
CASSGVDGNTIYF
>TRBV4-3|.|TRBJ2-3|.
TGCGCCAGCAGCCAGGCTGCGGGATACACAGATACGCAGTATTTT
CASSQAAGYTDTQYF
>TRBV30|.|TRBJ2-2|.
TGTGCCTGGAGTGCCACAGGGTTTGTGGGGGAGCTGTTTTTT
CAWSATGFVGELFF
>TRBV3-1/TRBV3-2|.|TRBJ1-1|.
TGTGCCAGCAGCCTCGGGTTTGGAGGGGACACTGAAGCTTTCTTT
CASSLGFGGDTEAFF
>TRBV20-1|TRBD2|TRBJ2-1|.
TGCAGTGCTAGTCGAGGCGGGAGCTCCTACAATGAGCAGTTCTTC
CSASRGGSSYNEQFF
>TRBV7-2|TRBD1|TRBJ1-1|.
TGTGCCAGCGATACTCGTTCAGGGGGAACTGAAGCTTTCTTT
CASDTRSGGTEAFF
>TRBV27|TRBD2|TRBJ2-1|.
TGTGCCAGCACCCTGATAGCGGGGGGTTTCTACAATGAGCAGTTCTTC
CASTLIAGGFYNEQFF
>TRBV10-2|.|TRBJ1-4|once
TGCGCCAGCAGTGAGTCGGGGGGAAGGGAAAAACTGTTTTTT
CASSESGGREKLFF
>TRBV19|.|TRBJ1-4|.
TGTGCCAGTAACCCGACAGGTGTTGAAAAACTGTTTTTT
CASNPTGVEKLFF
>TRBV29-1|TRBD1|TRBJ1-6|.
TGCAGCGTGAGGACAGGGGTTAATTCACCCCTCCACTTT
CSVRTGVNSPLHF
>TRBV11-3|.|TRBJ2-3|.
TGTGCCAGCAGCTCGCAGGGGACGACAGATACGCAGTATTTT
CASSSQGTTDTQYF
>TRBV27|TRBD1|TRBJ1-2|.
TGTGCCAGCAGTTCGACAGGGGCCAACTATGGCTACACCTTC
CASSSTGANYGYTF
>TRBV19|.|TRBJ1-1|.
TGTGCCAGTAGCCAGGGTAGGGCTGAAGCTTTCTTT
CASSQGRAEAFF
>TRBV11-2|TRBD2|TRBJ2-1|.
TGTGCCAGCACCCTAATGGGGGGGGACAATGAGCAGTTCTTC
CASTLMGGDNEQFF